This TCR beta chain was obtained from a study of T cell repertoires in cytomegalovirus infection. V lost 3 bases, J lost 4 bases, and 13 bases stayed unmatched. Germline assignment: CDR1 SGHAT and CDR2 FQNNGV. The CDR3 contains 17 residues. One entry per CDR3 protein results from TCRdb running MiXCR on the reads. Seen here are about 130,000 distinct CDR3 sequences, approximately 9.2% observed once, and the top ten hold about 9.4%. This clonotype has ten or more counts. This sequence originates from a human donor in good health (CMV status not recorded). Some clones in this sample may be carry-over from other donors' samples. Input material: PBMCs. This chain links TRBV11-2 with TRBJ2-3; TRBD1 agrees at 7 bases. The CDR3 spells CASSFLETGLRSDTQYF. The CDR3 bases are TGTGCCAGCAGCTTCCTCGAGACAGGGCTGAGGTCAGATACGCAGTATTTT.